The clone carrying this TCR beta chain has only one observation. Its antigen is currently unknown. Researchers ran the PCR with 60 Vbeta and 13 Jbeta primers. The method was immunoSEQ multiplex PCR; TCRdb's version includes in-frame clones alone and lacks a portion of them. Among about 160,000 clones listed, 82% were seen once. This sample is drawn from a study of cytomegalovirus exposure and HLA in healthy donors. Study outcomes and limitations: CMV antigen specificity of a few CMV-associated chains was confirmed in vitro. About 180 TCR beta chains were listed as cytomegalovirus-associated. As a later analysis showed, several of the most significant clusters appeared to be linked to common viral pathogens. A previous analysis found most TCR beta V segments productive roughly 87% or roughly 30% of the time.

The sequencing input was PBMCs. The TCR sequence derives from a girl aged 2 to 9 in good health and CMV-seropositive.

CDR3 bases: TGTGCCAGCAGCGTCGGACTAGCGGGAGTACAGGAAGAGACCCAGTACTTC. Protein: CASSVGLAGVQEETQYF. V usage is TRBV9 and J usage is TRBJ2-5; TRBD2 matches 13 bases. The CDR3 contains 17 residues. Germline V CDR1 and CDR2: SGDLS, YYNGEE. V lost 2 bases to trimming and J lost 3 bases; unmatched junction nucleotides: 7.